This T cell receptor beta chain stems from a study of identical twins' blood T cells. The donors were healthy female monozygous twins, three pairs in total. Authors' methods: Each library had about 2 to 4 million CDR3 reads and about 90,000 to nearly 500,000 clonotypes. TCRdb itself ran the 5' RACE reads through MiXCR, one entry per CDR3 protein. In this record, the V and J calls reflect TCRdb's handling and not the investigators' own analysis. The data show 400,000 or so distinct CDR3 sequences, roughly 31% seen once. V was trimmed by 2 bases and J by 1 base, leaving 11 bases between them. Germline assignment: CDR1 LGHNA and CDR2 YSLEER. The length of the CDR3 is 15 residues.

The sequence came from a woman aged 18 to 50 in good health. What was sequenced was PBMCs. This chain joins TRBV4-3 and TRBJ1-1; D call uncertain. The CDR3 protein is CASSQLRAGNTEAFF. The CDR3 nucleotides read TGCGCCAGCAGCCAACTCCGGGCGGGGAACACTGAAGCTTTCTTT.